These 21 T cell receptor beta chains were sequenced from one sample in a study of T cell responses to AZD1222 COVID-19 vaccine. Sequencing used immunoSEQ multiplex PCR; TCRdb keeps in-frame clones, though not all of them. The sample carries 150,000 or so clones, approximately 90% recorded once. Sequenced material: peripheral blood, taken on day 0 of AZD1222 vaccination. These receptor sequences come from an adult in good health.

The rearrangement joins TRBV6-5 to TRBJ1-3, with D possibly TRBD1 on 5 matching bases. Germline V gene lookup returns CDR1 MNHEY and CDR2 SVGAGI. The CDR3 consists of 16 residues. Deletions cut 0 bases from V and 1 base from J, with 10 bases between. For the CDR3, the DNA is TGTGCCAGCAGTTACTCGTTACAGGTATCTGGAAACACCATATATTTT. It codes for CASSYSLQVSGNTIYF.

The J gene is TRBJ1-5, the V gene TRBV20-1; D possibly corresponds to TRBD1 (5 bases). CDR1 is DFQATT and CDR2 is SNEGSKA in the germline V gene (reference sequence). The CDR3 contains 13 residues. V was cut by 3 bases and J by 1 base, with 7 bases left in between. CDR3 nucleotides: TGCAGTGCTAGTCGGGGGAGCAATCAGCCCCAGCATTTT. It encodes CSASRGSNQPQHF.

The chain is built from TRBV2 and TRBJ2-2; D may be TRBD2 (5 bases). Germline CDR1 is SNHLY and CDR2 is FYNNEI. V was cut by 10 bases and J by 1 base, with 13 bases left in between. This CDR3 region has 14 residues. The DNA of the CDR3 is TGTGCCACCAGAGCGGAGATGAACACCGGGGAGCTGTTTTTT. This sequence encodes CATRAEMNTGELFF.

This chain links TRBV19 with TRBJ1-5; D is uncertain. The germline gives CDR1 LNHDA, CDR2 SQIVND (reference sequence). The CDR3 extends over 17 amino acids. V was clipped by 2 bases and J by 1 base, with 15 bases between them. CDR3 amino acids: CASSISVGQWSNQPQHF. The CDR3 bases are TGTGCCAGTAGTATAAGCGTAGGTCAATGGAGCAATCAGCCCCAGCATTTT.

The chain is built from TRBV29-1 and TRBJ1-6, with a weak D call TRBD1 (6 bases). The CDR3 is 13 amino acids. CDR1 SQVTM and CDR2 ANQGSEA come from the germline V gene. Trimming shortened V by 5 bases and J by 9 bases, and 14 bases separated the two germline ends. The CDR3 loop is CSVNTGIGSPLHF. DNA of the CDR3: TGCAGCGTTAACACAGGGATAGGTTCACCCCTCCACTTT.

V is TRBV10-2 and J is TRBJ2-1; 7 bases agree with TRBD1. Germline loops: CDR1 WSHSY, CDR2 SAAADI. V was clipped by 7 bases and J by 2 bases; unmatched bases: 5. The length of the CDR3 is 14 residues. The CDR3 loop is CASNGQATYNEQFF. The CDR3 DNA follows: TGCGCCAGCAATGGACAGGCTACCTACAATGAGCAGTTCTTC.

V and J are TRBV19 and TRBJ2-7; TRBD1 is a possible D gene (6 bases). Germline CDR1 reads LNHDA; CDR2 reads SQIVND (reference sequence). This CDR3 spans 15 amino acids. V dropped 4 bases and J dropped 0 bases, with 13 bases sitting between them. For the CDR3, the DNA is TGTGCCAGTAGTAGCAGACAGGTTAGCTCCTACGAGCAGTACTTC. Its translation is CASSSRQVSSYEQYF.

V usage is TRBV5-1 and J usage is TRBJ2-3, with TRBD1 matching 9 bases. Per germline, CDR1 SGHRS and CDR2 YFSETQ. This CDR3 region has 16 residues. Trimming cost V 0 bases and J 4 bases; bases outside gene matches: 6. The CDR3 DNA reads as TGCGCCAGCAGCTTGGCGGGACAGGGTGCGGCAGATACGCAGTATTTT. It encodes CASSLAGQGAADTQYF.

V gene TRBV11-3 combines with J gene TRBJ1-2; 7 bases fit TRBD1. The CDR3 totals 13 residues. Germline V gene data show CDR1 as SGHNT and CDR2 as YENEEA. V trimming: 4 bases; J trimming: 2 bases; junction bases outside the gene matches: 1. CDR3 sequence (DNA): TGTGCCAGCAGCTCGGGACAGAACTATGGCTACACCTTC. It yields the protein CASSSGQNYGYTF. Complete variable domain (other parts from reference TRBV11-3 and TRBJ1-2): EAGVVQSPRYKIIEKKQPVAFWCNPISGHNTLYWYLQNLGQGPELLIRYENEEAVDDSQLPKDRFSAERLKGVDSTLKIQPAELGDSAVYLCASSSGQNYGYTFGSGTRLTVV.

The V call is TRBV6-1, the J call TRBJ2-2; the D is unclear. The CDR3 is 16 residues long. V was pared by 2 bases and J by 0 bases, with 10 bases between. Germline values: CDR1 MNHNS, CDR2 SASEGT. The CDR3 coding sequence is TGTGCCAGCAGTGAAAACGGAGCAACGAACACCGGGGAGCTGTTTTTT. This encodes CASSENGATNTGELFF.

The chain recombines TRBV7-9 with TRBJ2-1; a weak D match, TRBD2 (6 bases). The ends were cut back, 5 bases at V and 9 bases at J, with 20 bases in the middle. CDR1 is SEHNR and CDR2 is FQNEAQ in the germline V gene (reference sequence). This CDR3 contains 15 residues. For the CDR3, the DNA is TGTGCCAGCAGCCCCCAAGCGGGCACCCCTGGTGAGCAGTTCTTC. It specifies CASSPQAGTPGEQFF.

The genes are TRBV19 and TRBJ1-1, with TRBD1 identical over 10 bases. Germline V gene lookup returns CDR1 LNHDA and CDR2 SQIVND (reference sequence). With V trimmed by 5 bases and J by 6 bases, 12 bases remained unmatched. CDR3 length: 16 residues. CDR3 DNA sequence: TGTGCCAGTAGTGTAGGGGACAGGGGTTGGTCGGCTGAAGCTTTCTTT. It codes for CASSVGDRGWSAEAFF.

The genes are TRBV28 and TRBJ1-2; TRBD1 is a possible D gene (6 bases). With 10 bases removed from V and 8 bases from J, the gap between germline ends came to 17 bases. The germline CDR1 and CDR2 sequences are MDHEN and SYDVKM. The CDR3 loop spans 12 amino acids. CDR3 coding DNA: TGTGCCATTAGTGGGGGGCTTGGAGGCTACACCTTC. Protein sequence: CAISGGLGGYTF.

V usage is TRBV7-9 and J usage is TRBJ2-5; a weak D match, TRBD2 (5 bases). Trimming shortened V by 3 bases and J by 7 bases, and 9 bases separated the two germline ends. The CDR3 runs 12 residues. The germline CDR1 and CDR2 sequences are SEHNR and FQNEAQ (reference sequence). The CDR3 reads CASSLISGTQYF. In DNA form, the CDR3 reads TGTGCCAGCAGCTTGATCAGCGGGACCCAGTACTTC.

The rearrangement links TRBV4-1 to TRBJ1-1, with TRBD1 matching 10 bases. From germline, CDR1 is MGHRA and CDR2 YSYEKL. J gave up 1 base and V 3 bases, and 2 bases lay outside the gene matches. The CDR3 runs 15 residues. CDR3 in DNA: TGCGCCAGCAGCCAGGGACAGGGGAGGAACACTGAAGCTTTCTTT. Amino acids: CASSQGQGRNTEAFF.

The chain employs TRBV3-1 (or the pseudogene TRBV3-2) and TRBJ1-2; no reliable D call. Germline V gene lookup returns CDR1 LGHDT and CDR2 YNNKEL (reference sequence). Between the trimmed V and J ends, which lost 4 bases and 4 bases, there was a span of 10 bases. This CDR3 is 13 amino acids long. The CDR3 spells CASSPENFYGYTF. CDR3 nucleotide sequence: TGTGCCAGCAGCCCGGAGAATTTCTATGGCTACACCTTC.

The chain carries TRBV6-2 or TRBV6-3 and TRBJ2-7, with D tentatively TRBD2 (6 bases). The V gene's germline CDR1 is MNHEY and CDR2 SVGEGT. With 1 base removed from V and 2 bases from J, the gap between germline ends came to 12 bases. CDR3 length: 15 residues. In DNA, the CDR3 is TGTGCCAGCAGTTACTTCTCACCGGGAGCCTACGAGCAGTACTTC. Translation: CASSYFSPGAYEQYF.

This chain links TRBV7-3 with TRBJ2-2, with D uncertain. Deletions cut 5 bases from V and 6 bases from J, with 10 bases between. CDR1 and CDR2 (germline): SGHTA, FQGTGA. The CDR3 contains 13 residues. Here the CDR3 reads CASSPQAAGELFF. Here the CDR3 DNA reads TGTGCCAGCAGCCCCCAGGCGGCCGGGGAGCTGTTTTTT.

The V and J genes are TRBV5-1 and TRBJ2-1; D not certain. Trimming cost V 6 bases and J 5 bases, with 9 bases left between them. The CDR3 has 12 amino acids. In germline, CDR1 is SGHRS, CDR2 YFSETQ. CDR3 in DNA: TGCGCCAGCATGTTGTTAAACAATGAGCAGTTCTTC. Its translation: CASMLLNNEQFF.

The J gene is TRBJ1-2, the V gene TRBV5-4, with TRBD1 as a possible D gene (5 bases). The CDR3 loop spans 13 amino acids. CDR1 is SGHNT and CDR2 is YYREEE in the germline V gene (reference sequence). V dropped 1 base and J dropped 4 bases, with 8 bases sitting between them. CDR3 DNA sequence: TGTGCCAGCAGCTTGAAGGGGTTCTATGGCTACACCTTC. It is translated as CASSLKGFYGYTF.

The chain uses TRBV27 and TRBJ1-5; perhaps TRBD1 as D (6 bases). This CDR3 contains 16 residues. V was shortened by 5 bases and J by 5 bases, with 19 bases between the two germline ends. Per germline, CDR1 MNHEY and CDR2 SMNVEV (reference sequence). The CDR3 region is CASSPYGGGSHQPQHF. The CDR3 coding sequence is TGTGCCAGCAGTCCCTATGGGGGGGGCTCCCATCAGCCCCAGCATTTT.